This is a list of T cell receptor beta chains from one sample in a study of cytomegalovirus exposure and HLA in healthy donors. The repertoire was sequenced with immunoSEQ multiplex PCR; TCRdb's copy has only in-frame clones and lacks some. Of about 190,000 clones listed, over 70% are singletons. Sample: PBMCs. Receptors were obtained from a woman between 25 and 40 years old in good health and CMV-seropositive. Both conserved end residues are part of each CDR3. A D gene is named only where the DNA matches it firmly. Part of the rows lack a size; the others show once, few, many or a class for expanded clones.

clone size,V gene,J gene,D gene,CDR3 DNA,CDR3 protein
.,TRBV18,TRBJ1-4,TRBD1,TGTGCCAGCTCAATGGACAGGGCGGATGAAAAACTGTTTTTT,CASSMDRADEKLFF
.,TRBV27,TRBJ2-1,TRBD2,TGTGCCAGCAGTCCGCCGGGACTAGTTTACAATGAGCAGTTCTTC,CASSPPGLVYNEQFF
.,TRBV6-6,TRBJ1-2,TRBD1,TGTGCCAGCAGGACAGGGGCCTCTAACTATGGCTACACCTTC,CASRTGASNYGYTF
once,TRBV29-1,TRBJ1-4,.,TGCAGCGTTGACAGTCCCGAGGGTGGTGAAAAACTGTTTTTT,CSVDSPEGGEKLFF
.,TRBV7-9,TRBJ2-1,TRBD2,TGTGCCAGCAGCTCCCGGACTAGTGGGTCGAATGAGCAGTTCTTC,CASSSRTSGSNEQFF
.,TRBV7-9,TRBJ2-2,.,TGTTCCAGCAGAGCAGGGGAAGCGAACACCGGGGAGCTGTTTTTT,CSSRAGEANTGELFF
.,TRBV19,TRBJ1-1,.,TGTGCCAGTAGTATATCCAGGGCGCAGAACACTGAAGCTTTCTTT,CASSISRAQNTEAFF
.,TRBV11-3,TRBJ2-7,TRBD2,TGTGCCAGCAGCTCGAGCGGGAAAGGGGACGAGCAGTACTTC,CASSSSGKGDEQYF
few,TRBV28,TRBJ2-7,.,TGTGCCAGCAGGTCAGGGGTCGAGCAGTACTTC,CASRSGVEQYF
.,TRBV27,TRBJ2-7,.,TGTGCCAGCAGTTTTGGGGGGGGCCACTACGAGCAGTACTTC,CASSFGGGHYEQYF
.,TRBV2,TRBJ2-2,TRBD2,TGTGCCAGCAGGAGGACTAGCGGGAGCCAGAACACCGGGGAGCTGTTTTTT,CASRRTSGSQNTGELFF
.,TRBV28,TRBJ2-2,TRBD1,TGTGCCAGCAGTCCATCGGACAGGGACACCGGGGAGCTGTTTTTT,CASSPSDRDTGELFF
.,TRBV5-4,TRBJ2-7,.,TGTGCCAGCAGCTTGTTCGGTGGAGAGTACTTC,CASSLFGGEYF
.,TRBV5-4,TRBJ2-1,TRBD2,TGTGCCAGCAGCCTTGGACTAGGGTATGTCGGTGAGCAGTTCTTC,CASSLGLGYVGEQFF
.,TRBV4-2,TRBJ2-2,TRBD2,TGTGCCAGCAGCCAAGAAGGCCTAGCGGATGTTACCGGGGAGCTGTTTTTT,CASSQEGLADVTGELFF
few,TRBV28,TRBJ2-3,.,TGTGCCAGCAGTCCCCAAGGACTGACACTAAGCACAGATACGCAGTATTTT,CASSPQGLTLSTDTQYF
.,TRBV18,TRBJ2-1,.,TGTGCCAGCTCACCACCGTCAACTCCCAACGTCCATGAGCAGTTCTTC,CASSPPSTPNVHEQFF
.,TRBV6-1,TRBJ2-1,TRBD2,TGTGCCGGCAGTGGGCCCGGGACTAGCGGGAGGGCCAGGAGGAATGAGCAGTTCTTC,CAGSGPGTSGRARRNEQFF
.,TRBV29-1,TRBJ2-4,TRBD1,TGCAGCGTGGAGACAGGGGGGTCCCCAAACATTCAGTACTTC,CSVETGGSPNIQYF
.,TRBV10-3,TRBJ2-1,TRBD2,TGTGCCATCAGTGAGGGTGGGACTAGCGGGAAATCCCATGAGCAGTTCTTC,CAISEGGTSGKSHEQFF
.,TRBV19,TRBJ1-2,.,TGTGCCAGTAGTGCAGGAGGGCAGGGCTACACCTTC,CASSAGGQGYTF
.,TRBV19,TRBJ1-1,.,TGTGCCAGTAGTCTGGGGGCGACGGGCACTGAAGCTTTCTTT,CASSLGATGTEAFF
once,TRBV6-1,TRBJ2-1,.,TGTGCCAGCAGTGACCGTAATGAGCAGTTCTTC,CASSDRNEQFF
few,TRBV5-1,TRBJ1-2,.,TGCGCCAGCAGCTTGGGTGACCAGGAAACCTTC,CASSLGDQETF
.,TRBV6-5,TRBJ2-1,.,TGTGCCAGCAGTTTGCCTGGGGGGAGAGTGGATGAGCAGTTCTTC,CASSLPGGRVDEQFF
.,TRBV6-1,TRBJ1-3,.,TGTGCCAGCAGTGAATTGACAGCCTCTGGAAACACCATATATTTT,CASSELTASGNTIYF
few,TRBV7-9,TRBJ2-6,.,TGTGCCAGCAGCTTGAGTAGGGGCTCTGGGGCCAACGTCCTGACTTTC,CASSLSRGSGANVLTF
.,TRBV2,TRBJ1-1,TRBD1,TGTGCCAGCAGTCCCGGACAGGGCTCCATCGTGAACACTGAAGCTTTCTTT,CASSPGQGSIVNTEAFF
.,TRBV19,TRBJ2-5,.,TGTGCCAGTAGAGGCAGGGCGGTAGAGACCCAGTACTTC,CASRGRAVETQYF
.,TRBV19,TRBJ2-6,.,TGTGCCAGTAGTACCCCACACCGCTCTGGGGCCAACGTCCTGACTTTC,CASSTPHRSGANVLTF
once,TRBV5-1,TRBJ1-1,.,TGCGCCAGCAGCCCGGGAGGGGGGGCTTGGACTGAAGCTTTCTTT,CASSPGGGAWTEAFF
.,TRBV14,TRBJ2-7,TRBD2,TGTGCCAGTAGCCAAGGGATAGCGGGAGGGGCCCGCCCCTACGAGCAGTACTTC,CASSQGIAGGARPYEQYF
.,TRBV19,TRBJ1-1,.,TGTGCCAGTCTAGCGGGGGCGGCCACTGAAGCTTTCTTT,CASLAGAATEAFF
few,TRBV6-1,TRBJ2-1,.,TGTGCCAGCAGTGTATCCTTTGAGCAGTTCTTC,CASSVSFEQFF
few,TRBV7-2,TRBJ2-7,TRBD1,TGTGCCAGCAGCTTACTCGGACAGGGGTACGAGCAGTACTTC,CASSLLGQGYEQYF
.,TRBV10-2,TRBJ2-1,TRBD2,TGCGCCAGCCGAGCGGGAGGAGCCTACAATGAGCAGTTCTTC,CASRAGGAYNEQFF
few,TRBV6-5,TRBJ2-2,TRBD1,TGTGCCAGCAGAAGGGGACAGGCCGGGGAGCTGTTTTTT,CASRRGQAGELFF
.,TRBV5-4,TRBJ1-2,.,TGTGCCAGCAGCGATGGCGGGCGTTCGCTCTATGGCTACACCTTC,CASSDGGRSLYGYTF